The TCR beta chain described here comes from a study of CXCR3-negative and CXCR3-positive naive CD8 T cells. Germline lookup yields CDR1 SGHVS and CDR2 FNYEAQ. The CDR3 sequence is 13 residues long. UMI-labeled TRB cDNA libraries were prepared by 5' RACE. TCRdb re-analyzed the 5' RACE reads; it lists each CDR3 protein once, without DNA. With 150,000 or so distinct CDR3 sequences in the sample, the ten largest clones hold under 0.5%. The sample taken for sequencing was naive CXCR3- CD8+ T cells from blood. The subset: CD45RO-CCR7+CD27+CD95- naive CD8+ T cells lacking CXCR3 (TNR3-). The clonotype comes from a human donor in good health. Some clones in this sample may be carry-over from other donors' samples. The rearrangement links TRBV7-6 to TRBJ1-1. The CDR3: CACSMGMNTEAFF.